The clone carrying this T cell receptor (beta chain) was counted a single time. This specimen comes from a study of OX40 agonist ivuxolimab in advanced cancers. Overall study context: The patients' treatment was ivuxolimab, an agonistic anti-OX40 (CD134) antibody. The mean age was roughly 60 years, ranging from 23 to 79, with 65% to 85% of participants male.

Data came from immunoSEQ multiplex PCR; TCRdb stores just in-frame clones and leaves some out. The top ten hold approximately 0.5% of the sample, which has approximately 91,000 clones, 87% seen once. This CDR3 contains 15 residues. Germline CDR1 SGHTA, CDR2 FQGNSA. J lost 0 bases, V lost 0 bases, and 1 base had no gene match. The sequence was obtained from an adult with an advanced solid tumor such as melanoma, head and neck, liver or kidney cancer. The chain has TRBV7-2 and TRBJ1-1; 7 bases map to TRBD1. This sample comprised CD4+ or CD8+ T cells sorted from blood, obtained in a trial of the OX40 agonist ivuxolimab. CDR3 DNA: TGTGCCAGCAGCTTAGCAGGGGGCATGAACACTGAAGCTTTCTTT. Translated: CASSLAGGMNTEAFF.